A single T cell receptor (beta chain) is shown here with its context. As yet, its antigen is unknown. The record originates from a study of cytomegalovirus exposure and HLA in healthy donors. Study summary: From HLA-typed donors, an early data release held some 91 million unique TCRs.

Sampled while nominally healthy, donors likely had unrecorded immune exposures. Study-wide points: Per a prior analysis, the majority of TCR beta V segments were productive roughly 87% or roughly 30% of the time. At a 0.05 false discovery rate, a later analysis found approximately 17,000 TCR beta sequences to be associated with HLA alleles.

This CDR3 region has 15 residues. From germline, CDR1 is MDHEN and CDR2 SYDVKM. J was trimmed by 8 bases and V by 3 bases; bases with no gene match: 10. 60 Vbeta and 13 Jbeta primers were used in PCR. Profiled with immunoSEQ multiplex PCR; TCRdb holds only in-frame clones, not every one. The sample lists fewer than 150,000 clones; 65% to 90% were seen once. V gene TRBV28 combines with J gene TRBJ1-5; 7 positions match TRBD1. Input material: PBMCs. This receptor was taken from a female donor in good health and CMV-seronegative. The CDR3 here is CASSFNRGGLEPQHF. In DNA, the CDR3 is TGTGCCAGCAGTTTTAACAGGGGCGGCTTGGAGCCCCAGCATTTT.